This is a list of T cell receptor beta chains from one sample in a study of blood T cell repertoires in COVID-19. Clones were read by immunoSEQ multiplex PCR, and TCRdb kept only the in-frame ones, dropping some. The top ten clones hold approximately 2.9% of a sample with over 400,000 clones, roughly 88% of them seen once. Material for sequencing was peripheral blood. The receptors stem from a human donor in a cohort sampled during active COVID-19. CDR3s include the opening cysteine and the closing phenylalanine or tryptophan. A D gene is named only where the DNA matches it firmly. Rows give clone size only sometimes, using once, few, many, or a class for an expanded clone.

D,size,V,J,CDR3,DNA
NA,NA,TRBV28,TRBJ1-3,CASSLGGGVSGNTIYF,TGTGCCAGCAGTTTAGGCGGGGGAGTCTCTGGAAACACCATATATTTT
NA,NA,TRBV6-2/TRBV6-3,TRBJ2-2,CASSVIQGRNTGELFF,TGTGCCAGCAGCGTGATACAGGGCCGCAACACCGGGGAGCTGTTTTTT
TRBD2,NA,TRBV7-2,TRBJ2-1,CASSLGLAGGNEQFF,TGTGCCAGCAGCTTGGGACTAGCGGGCGGTAATGAGCAGTTCTTC
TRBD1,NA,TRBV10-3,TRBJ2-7,CAISGDSLYEQYF,TGTGCCATCAGTGGGGACAGCCTCTACGAGCAGTACTTC
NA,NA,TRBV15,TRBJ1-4,CATSRQTVATNEKLFF,TGTGCCACCAGCAGACAAACAGTAGCAACTAATGAAAAACTGTTTTTT
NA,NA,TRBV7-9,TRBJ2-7,CATSLPTSSYEQYF,TGTGCCACCTCGTTACCCACAAGCTCCTACGAGCAGTACTTC
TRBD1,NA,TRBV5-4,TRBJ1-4,CASSSTGGGEKLFF,TGTGCCAGCAGCTCGACAGGGGGGGGTGAAAAACTGTTTTTT
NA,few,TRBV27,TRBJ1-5,CASSLSVFQPQHF,TGTGCCAGCAGTTTATCTGTCTTTCAGCCCCAGCATTTT
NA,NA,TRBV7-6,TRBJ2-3,CASSSAGTRTDTQYF,TGTGCCAGCAGCTCTGCCGGGACACGCACAGATACGCAGTATTTT
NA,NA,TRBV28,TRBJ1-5,CASNPDSNQPQHF,TGTGCCAGCAACCCCGACAGTAATCAGCCCCAGCATTTT
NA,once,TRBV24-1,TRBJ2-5,CATSDGLRRYQETQYF,TGTGCCACCAGTGATGGTCTAAGGAGGTACCAAGAGACCCAGTACTTC
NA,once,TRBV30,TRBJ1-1,CAWSDGGAVTEAFF,TGTGCCTGGAGTGATGGGGGGGCCGTCACTGAAGCTTTCTTT
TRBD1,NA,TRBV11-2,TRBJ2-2,CASSYDRGPGELFF,TGTGCCAGCAGCTACGACAGGGGGCCCGGGGAGCTGTTTTTT
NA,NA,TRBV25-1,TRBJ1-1,CASLSRGGSTEAFF,TGTGCCAGCCTAAGCAGGGGAGGGAGCACTGAAGCTTTCTTT
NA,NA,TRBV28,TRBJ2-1,CASSLVAGSYNEQFF,TGTGCCAGCAGTTTGGTGGCGGGCTCCTACAATGAGCAGTTCTTC
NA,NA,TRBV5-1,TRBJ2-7,CASSQEGYEQYF,TGCGCCAGCAGCCAGGAGGGTTACGAGCAGTACTTC
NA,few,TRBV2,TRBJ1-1,CASSGGGGAPEAFF,TGTGCCAGCAGTGGCGGGGGGGGCGCGCCGGAAGCTTTCTTT
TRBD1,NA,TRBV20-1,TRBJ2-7,CSASGGQNIYEQYF,TGCAGTGCTAGTGGGGGACAGAATATTTACGAGCAGTACTTC
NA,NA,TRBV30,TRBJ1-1,CAFNTGSSPRAFF,TGTGCCTTTAATACAGGGTCCTCTCCCCGGGCTTTCTTT
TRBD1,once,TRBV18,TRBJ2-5,CASSSRQGVETQYF,TGTGCCAGCTCGTCACGACAGGGGGTAGAGACCCAGTACTTC
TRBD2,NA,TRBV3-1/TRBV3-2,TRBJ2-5,CASSQVSPSGYQAETQYF,TGTGCCAGCAGCCAAGTATCCCCTAGCGGCTACCAGGCGGAGACCCAGTACTTC
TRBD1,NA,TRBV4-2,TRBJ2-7,CASSQAGTGPYEQYF,TGTGCCAGCAGCCAAGCAGGGACAGGCCCCTACGAGCAGTACTTC
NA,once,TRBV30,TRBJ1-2,CAWTQREGDGYTF,TGTGCCTGGACCCAAAGAGAGGGGGATGGCTACACCTTC
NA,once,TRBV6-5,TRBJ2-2,CASSNIPGETGELFF,TGTGCCAGCAGTAACATCCCCGGGGAGACCGGGGAGCTGTTTTTT
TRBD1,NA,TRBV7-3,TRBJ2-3,CASSPGQGADTQYF,TGTGCCAGCAGCCCTGGACAGGGTGCAGATACGCAGTATTTT
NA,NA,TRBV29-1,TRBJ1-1,CSVEGQANSEAFF,TGCAGCGTTGAAGGTCAGGCAAACAGTGAAGCTTTCTTT